Many counts were recorded for the clone carrying this TCR beta chain. The data are from a study of regulatory T cells in long-lasting Graves disease. Arm-PCR of CDR3 regions and iRepertoire HTBI primers were the basis on which TCR beta libraries were built. TCRdb analysed the multiplex PCR reads with MiXCR anew, one entry per CDR3 protein. The table records around 460,000 distinct CDR3 sequences, roughly 21% of them present only once. Time point described: persistent/refractory GD, antithyroid drugs over 5 years with positive TRAb. Isolated PBMC RNA provided the starting material for the TCR library. Graves' disease diagnosis was established per American Thyroid Association guidelines. The authors drew patients from an endocrinology department in Xi'an, China. Peripheral blood, approximately 9 milliliters per patient, was collected in EDTA tubes. The CDR3 runs to 14 residues. Per the germline V gene, CDR1 is ENHRY and CDR2 is SYGVKD. V trimming: 3 bases; J trimming: 5 bases; junction bases outside the gene matches: 6.

The source material was peripheral blood mononuclear cells (PBMCs), sampled when the disease was refractory, from a patient treated with antithyroid drugs. The receptor comes from a female donor with Graves disease. The chain uses TRBV10-3 and TRBJ2-7; 8 nucleotides align to TRBD2. CDR3 DNA sequence: TGTGCCATCAGTGAATGGAGCGGGAGAAACGAGCAGTACTTC. Translating gives CAISEWSGRNEQYF.